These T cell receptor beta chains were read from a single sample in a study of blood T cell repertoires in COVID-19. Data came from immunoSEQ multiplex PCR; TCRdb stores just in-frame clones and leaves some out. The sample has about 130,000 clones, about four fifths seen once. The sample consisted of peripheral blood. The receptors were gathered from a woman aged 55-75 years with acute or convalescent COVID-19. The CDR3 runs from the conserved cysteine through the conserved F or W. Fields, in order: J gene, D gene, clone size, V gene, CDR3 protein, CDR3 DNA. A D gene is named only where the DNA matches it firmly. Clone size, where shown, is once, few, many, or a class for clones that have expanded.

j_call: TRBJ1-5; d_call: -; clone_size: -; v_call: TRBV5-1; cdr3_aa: CASSLVGGAEQPQHF; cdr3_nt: TGCGCCAGCAGCTTGGTTGGGGGCGCAGAGCAGCCCCAGCATTTT
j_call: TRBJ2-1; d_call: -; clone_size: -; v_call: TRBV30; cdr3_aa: CARAGDEDNEQFF; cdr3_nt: TGTGCCCGAGCGGGCGACGAGGACAATGAGCAGTTCTTC
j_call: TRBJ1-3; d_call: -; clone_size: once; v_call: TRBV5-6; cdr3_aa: CASSPGGPVAGNTIYF; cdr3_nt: TGTGCCAGCAGCCCGGGGGGACCGGTCGCTGGAAACACCATATATTTT
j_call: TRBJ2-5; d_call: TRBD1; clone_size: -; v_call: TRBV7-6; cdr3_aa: CASSLAGGSHAIETQYF; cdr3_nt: TGTGCCAGCAGCTTAGCAGGGGGCAGTCATGCCATAGAGACCCAGTACTTC
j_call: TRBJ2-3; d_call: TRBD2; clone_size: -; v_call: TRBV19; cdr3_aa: CASSRSGSGGAGSTDTQYF; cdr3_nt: TGTGCCAGTAGCCGGTCGGGTAGCGGGGGGGCGGGAAGCACAGATACGCAGTATTTT
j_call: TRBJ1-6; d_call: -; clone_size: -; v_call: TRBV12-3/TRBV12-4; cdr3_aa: CASSLQGTSPLHF; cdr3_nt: TGTGCCAGCAGTTTACAGGGGACTTCACCCCTCCACTTT
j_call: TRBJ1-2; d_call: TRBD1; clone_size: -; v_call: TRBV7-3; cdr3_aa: CASSRQGDYGYTF; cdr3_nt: TGTGCCAGCAGTCGACAGGGGGACTATGGCTACACCTTC
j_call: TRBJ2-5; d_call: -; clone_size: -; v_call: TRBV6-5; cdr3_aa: CASSYTGPKETQYF; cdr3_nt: TGTGCCAGCAGTTACACAGGGCCAAAAGAGACCCAGTACTTC
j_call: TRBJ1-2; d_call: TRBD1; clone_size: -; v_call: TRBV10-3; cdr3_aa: CAISGQGRLGYTF; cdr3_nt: TGTGCCATCAGCGGACAGGGGAGGTTGGGCTACACCTTC
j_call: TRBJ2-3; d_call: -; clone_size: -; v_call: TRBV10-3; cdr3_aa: CAILGKRTDTQYF; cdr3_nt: TGTGCCATCCTTGGCAAACGCACAGATACGCAGTATTTT
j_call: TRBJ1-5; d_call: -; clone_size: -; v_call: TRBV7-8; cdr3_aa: CASSFRPVGGDYSNQPQHF; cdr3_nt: TGTGCCAGCAGCTTCAGGCCAGTTGGGGGGGATTATAGCAATCAGCCCCAGCATTTT
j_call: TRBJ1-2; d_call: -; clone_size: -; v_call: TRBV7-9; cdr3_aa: CASSRDTNYGYTF; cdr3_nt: TGTGCCAGCAGCCGCGACACCAACTATGGCTACACCTTC
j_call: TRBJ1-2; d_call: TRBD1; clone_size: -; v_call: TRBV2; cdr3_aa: CASTTNRGSDYGYTF; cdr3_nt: TGTGCCAGCACCACAAACAGGGGAAGTGACTATGGCTACACCTTC
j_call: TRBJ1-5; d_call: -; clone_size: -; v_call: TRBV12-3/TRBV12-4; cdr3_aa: CASSLQYQPQHF; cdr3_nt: TGTGCCAGCAGTCTACAGTATCAGCCCCAGCATTTT
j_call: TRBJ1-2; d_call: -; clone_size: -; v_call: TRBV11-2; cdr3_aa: CASSSQGNGYTF; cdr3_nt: TGTGCCAGCAGCTCCCAGGGAAATGGCTACACCTTC
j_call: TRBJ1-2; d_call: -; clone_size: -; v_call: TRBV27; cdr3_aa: CASSSNSGVYGYTF; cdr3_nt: TGTGCCAGCAGCTCCAATTCAGGGGTCTATGGCTACACCTTC
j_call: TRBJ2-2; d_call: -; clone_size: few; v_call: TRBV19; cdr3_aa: CASLWGGHSTGELFF; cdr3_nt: TGTGCCAGTCTCTGGGGGGGGCACTCCACCGGGGAGCTGTTTTTT
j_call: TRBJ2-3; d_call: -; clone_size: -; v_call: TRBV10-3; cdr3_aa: CAVTKGPTDTQYF; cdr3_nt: TGTGCCGTCACTAAGGGGCCCACAGATACGCAGTATTTT
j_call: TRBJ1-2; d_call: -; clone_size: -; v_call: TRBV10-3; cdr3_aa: CAISEFPGDGYTF; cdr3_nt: TGTGCCATCAGTGAGTTTCCAGGGGATGGCTACACCTTC
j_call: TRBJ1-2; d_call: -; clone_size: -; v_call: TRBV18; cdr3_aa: CASSLRALDYGYTF; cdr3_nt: TGTGCCAGCTCACTCAGAGCGTTGGACTATGGCTACACCTTC
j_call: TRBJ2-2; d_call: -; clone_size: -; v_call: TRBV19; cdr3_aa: CASRTMERYYTGELFF; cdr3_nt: TGTGCCAGTAGGACGATGGAGCGATACTACACCGGGGAGCTGTTTTTT
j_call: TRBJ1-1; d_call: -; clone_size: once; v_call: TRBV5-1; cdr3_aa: CASRLTGENTEAFF; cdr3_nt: TGCGCCAGCAGACTGACAGGAGAGAACACTGAAGCTTTCTTT
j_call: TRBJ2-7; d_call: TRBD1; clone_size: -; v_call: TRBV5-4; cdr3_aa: CASSIEPGQSYEQYF; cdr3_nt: TGTGCCAGCAGTATAGAACCGGGACAGAGTTACGAGCAGTACTTC
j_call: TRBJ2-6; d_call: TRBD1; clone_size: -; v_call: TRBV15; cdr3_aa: CATSRQTGGAGANVLTF; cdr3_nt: TGTGCCACCAGCAGACAGACAGGGGGAGCAGGGGCCAACGTCCTGACTTTC
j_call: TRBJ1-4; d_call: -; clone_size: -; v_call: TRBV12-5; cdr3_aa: CASALGGEKLFF; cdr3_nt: TGTGCTAGTGCTCTGGGGGGTGAAAAACTGTTTTTT
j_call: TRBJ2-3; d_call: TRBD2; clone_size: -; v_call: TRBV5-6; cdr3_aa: CASSERGGVTDTQYF; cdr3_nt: TGTGCCAGCAGCGAACGGGGGGGCGTGACAGATACGCAGTATTTT
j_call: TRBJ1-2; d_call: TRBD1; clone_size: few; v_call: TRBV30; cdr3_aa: CAWSSTGGNYGYTF; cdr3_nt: TGTGCCTGGAGTTCGACAGGGGGCAACTATGGCTACACCTTC
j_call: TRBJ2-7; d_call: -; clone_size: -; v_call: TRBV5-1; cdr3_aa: CASSSGGQGLYEQYF; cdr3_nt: TGCGCCAGCAGCTCGGGGGGCCAGGGACTATACGAGCAGTACTTC
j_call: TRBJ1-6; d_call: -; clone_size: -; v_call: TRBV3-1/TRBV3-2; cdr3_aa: CASSQGTDQIGPLHF; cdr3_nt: TGTGCCAGCAGCCAAGGGACAGACCAAATCGGGCCCCTCCACTTT
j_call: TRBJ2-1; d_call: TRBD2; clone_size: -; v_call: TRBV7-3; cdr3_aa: CASSWGLAGNNEQFF; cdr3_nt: TGTGCCAGCAGCTGGGGACTAGCGGGGAACAATGAGCAGTTCTTC
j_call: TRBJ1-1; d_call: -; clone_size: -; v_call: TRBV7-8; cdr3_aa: CASSLAGTEAFF; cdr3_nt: TGTGCCAGCAGCCTGGCAGGAACTGAAGCTTTCTTT
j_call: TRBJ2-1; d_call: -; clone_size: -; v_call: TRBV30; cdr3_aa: CAWSQGASSYNEQFF; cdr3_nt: TGTGCCTGGAGTCAGGGCGCGAGCTCCTACAATGAGCAGTTCTTC
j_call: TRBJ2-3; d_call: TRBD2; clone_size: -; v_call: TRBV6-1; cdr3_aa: CASSEASGGGAQYF; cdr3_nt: TGTGCCAGCAGTGAAGCCAGCGGGGGAGGTGCGCAGTATTTT
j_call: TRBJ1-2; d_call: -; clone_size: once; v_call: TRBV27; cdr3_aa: CASRPADSLIYGYTF; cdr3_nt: TGTGCCAGCAGACCCGCGGACAGTCTGATCTATGGCTACACCTTC
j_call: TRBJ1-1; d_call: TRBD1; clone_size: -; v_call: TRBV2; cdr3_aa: CASSELGARQGNTEAFF; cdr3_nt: TGTGCCAGCAGTGAATTGGGGGCCCGACAGGGGAACACTGAAGCTTTCTTT
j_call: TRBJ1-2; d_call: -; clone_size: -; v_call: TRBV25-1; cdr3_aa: CASSEFPSYGYTF; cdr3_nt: TGTGCCAGCAGTGAATTTCCCAGCTATGGCTACACCTTC
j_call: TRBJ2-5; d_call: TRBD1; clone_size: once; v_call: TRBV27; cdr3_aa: CASSFHSGTGGFGTQYF; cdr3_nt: TGTGCCAGCAGCTTCCACTCCGGGACAGGGGGCTTCGGGACCCAGTACTTC
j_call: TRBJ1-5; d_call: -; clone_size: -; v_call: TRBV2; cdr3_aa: CASSPILLNAQPQHF; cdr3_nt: TGTGCCAGCAGTCCTATACTCTTAAACGCCCAGCCCCAGCATTTT